Below, 17 T cell receptor beta chains from the same sample are listed, as sequenced in a study of cytomegalovirus exposure and HLA in healthy donors. In the PCR, 60 Vbeta and 13 Jbeta primers were used. Sequencing was performed with immunoSEQ multiplex PCR; in TCRdb, only in-frame clones are kept and a portion is missing. The sample contains about 47,000 clones, approximately 68% of which appear only once. Sample: PBMCs. The receptors come from a man aged 25-45 years in good health and CMV-seronegative.

This sequence joins TRBV6-5 and TRBJ1-5; a possible D gene is TRBD1 (5 bases). This CDR3 is 15 amino acids long. Trimming took 2 bases from V and 6 from J, leaving 14 bases between them. Germline values: CDR1 MNHEY, CDR2 SVGAGI. In DNA form, the CDR3 reads TGTGCCAGCAGTTACCGTTCCCCCCAGGGTCAGCCCCAGCATTTT. Translation: CASSYRSPQGQPQHF.

This clone was seen only a few times. This sequence joins TRBV5-1 and TRBJ1-3, with D possibly being TRBD1 (6 bases). This CDR3 region has 13 residues. Deletions cut 6 bases from V and 3 bases from J, with 10 bases between. Germline values: CDR1 SGHRS, CDR2 YFSETQ. CDR3 coding DNA: TGCGCCAGCAAGGGGGGGATTGGAAACACCATATATTTT. It specifies CASKGGIGNTIYF.

This clone turned up a few times. The rearrangement links TRBV6-1 to TRBJ1-5; maybe TRBD1 (5 bases). Germline-derived CDR1 and CDR2 are MNHNS and SASEGT. This CDR3 comprises 13 residues. V lost 3 bases, J lost 6 bases, and 9 bases lay in between. As DNA, the CDR3 is TGTGCCAGCAGTGACAGGGTCAGTCAGCCCCAGCATTTT. Amino acid sequence: CASSDRVSQPQHF.

CDR3 in DNA: TGTGCCAGCACCGAAAAGGGGGTTTGTGAGCAGTTCTTC. Its protein is CASTEKGVCEQFF. The V call is TRBV27, the J call TRBJ2-1, with D tentatively TRBD1 (6 bases). Per the germline V gene, CDR1 is MNHEY and CDR2 is SMNVEV (reference sequence). The CDR3 consists of 13 residues. Deletions cut 7 bases from V and 9 bases from J, with 16 bases between.

For the CDR3, the DNA is TGTGCCAGCAGCCACGGGTCTGGGGGGGGCAATCAGCCCCAGCATTTT. Translated: CASSHGSGGGNQPQHF. The chain has TRBV11-2 and TRBJ1-5, with D tentatively TRBD1 (5 bases). The V gene lost 5 bases and the J gene lost 2 bases, with 16 bases spanning the gap. CDR3 length equals 16 residues. Per the germline V gene, CDR1 is SGHAT and CDR2 is FQNNGV.

The chain recombines TRBV7-6 with TRBJ2-5; 10 bases agree with TRBD2. The CDR3 has 16 residues. V was pared by 1 base and J by 5 bases, with 7 bases of the junction left unmatched. Germline V lookup: CDR1 SGHVS, CDR2 FNYEAQ. CDR3 nucleotides: TGTGCCAGCAGCTTAGGGCCTAGCGGGAGTTTGGAGACCCAGTACTTC. Protein product: CASSLGPSGSLETQYF.

This chain uses TRBV4-1 with TRBJ2-5, with TRBD2 identical over 10 bases. Germline trimming cut 1 base from V and 1 base from J; bases unmatched to any gene: 3. There are 16 residues in the CDR3. Per germline, CDR1 MGHRA and CDR2 YSYEKL. CDR3: CASSQGRTSGQETQYF. CDR3 sequence (DNA): TGCGCCAGCAGCCAAGGCCGGACTAGCGGCCAAGAGACCCAGTACTTC.

The genes are TRBV7-6 and TRBJ1-5; D not resolved. Trimming removed 5 bases at V and 0 bases at J, with 17 bases between. CDR1 SGHVS and CDR2 FNYEAQ come from the germline V gene. This CDR3 is 17 amino acids long. The CDR3 reads CASSQQPGGYSNQPQHF. The CDR3 nucleotides are TGTGCCAGCAGCCAACAACCGGGCGGGTATAGCAATCAGCCCCAGCATTTT. The full variable domain, rest sourced from reference TRBV7-6 and TRBJ1-5, is GAGVSQSPRYKVTKRGQDVALRCDPISGHVSLYWYRQALGQGPEFLTYFNYEAQQDKSGLPNDRFSAERPEGSISTLTIQRTEQRDSAMYRCASSQQPGGYSNQPQHFGDGTRLSIL.

This chain links TRBV12-5 with TRBJ2-5, with a weak D call TRBD1 (6 bases). Trimming cost V 2 bases and J 2 bases, with 9 bases left between them. The CDR3 covers 14 residues. The germline V gene encodes CDR1 LGHNT and CDR2 FRNRAP. CDR3 residues: CASGLPGQQETQYF. DNA for the CDR3: TGTGCTAGTGGTTTGCCGGGACAACAAGAGACCCAGTACTTC.

The chain links TRBV27 to TRBJ2-2; 9 bases align to TRBD2. Looked up from germline, CDR1 is MNHEY and CDR2 is SMNVEV (reference sequence). V lost 5 bases to trimming and J lost 5 bases; unmatched junction nucleotides: 9. CDR3 length: 16 amino acids. CDR3 nucleotides: TGTGCCAGCAGTGAGGGACTAGCAGTTACGACCGGGGAGCTGTTTTTT. Translating gives CASSEGLAVTTGELFF.

The gene calls are TRBV7-2 and TRBJ2-3; 11 bases fit TRBD2. There are 15 residues in the CDR3. V shed 3 bases, J shed 1 base, and the junction held 0 bases outside the gene matches. Per germline, CDR1 SGHTA and CDR2 FQGNSA. The CDR3 region has the DNA TGTGCCAGCAGCTTTAGCGGGAGGGGCACAGATACGCAGTATTTT. Protein product: CASSFSGRGTDTQYF.

This clone has a handful of counts. Distinct nucleotide sequences in the sample also encode this CDR3. The chain couples TRBV2 to TRBJ2-7; 9 bases line up with TRBD2. The CDR3 runs 15 residues. J lost 2 bases, V lost 1 base, and 3 bases had no gene match. Germline V gene sequence: CDR1 SNHLY, CDR2 FYNNEI. This CDR3 is CASSEGAGGPYEQYF. CDR3 nucleotide sequence: TGTGCCAGCAGTGAAGGAGCGGGAGGCCCCTACGAGCAGTACTTC. The variable domain in full, with the rest retrieved from reference TRBV2 and TRBJ2-7, is EPEVTQTPSHQVTQMGQEVILRCVPISNHLYFYWYRQILGQKVEFLVSFYNNEISEKSEIFDDQFSVERPDGSNFTLKIRSTKLEDSAMYFCASSEGAGGPYEQYFGPGTRLTVT.

The chain couples TRBV2 to TRBJ1-1; 7 nucleotides agree with TRBD1. This CDR3 is built from 14 residues. V shed 6 bases and J 4 bases; nucleotides not matched to a gene: 8. CDR1 is SNHLY and CDR2 is FYNNEI in the germline V gene. CDR3 protein: CASRFEGAPTEAFF. The CDR3 coding sequence is TGTGCCAGCAGGTTCGAGGGGGCGCCCACTGAAGCTTTCTTT.

The chain combines TRBV5-1 with TRBJ1-4; 9 nucleotides match TRBD1. V was pared by 0 bases and J by 5 bases, with 2 bases of the junction left unmatched. The CDR3 runs 15 residues. Germline-derived CDR1 and CDR2 are SGHRS and YFSETQ. CDR3 bases: TGCGCCAGCAGCTTGGAAGGGACAGGGAATGAAAAACTGTTTTTT. Protein: CASSLEGTGNEKLFF.

This clone was counted between two and nine times. The gene calls are TRBV5-1 and TRBJ2-5, with D perhaps matching TRBD1 (6 bases). Germline CDR1 reads SGHRS; CDR2 reads YFSETQ. The CDR3 loop spans 14 amino acids. Between the trimmed V and J ends, which lost 2 bases and 2 bases, there was a span of 10 bases. Written as DNA, the CDR3 is TGCGCCAGCAGCTTTGGACAGACACAAGAGACCCAGTACTTC. Protein product: CASSFGQTQETQYF.

The rearrangement joins TRBV30 to TRBJ1-3; TRBD1 might be the D (6 bases). Germline V gene data show CDR1 as GTSNPN and CDR2 as SVGIG (reference sequence). Between the trimmed V and J ends, which lost 2 bases and 3 bases, there was a span of 20 bases. The CDR3 has 17 amino acids. The CDR3 DNA follows: TGTGCCTGGAGTAGATTCCGGGACATACCCTTTGGAAACACCATATATTTT. It yields the protein CAWSRFRDIPFGNTIYF.

This clone was counted between two and nine times. This sequence joins TRBV14 and TRBJ2-7; a possible D gene is TRBD1 (6 bases). The CDR3 contains 15 residues. V was pared by 1 base and J by 7 bases, with 17 bases between. CDR1 is SGHDN, CDR2 FVKESK, per germline. Written as DNA, the CDR3 is TGTGCCAGCAGCCAAGGGTCAGGGGTTGTGGAAGAGCAGTACTTC. Its protein is CASSQGSGVVEEQYF.